The subject of this entry is one T cell receptor (beta chain). Some clones are missing from TCRdb's copy, which holds only in-frame ones; the method was immunoSEQ multiplex PCR. Of around 140,000 clones listed, about 87% are singletons. This sample stems from a study of blood T cell repertoires in COVID-19. Study context: Specimens from acute and convalescent COVID-19 originated in the United States, Italy and Spain.

The germline CDR1 and CDR2 sequences are SNHLY and FYNNEI. This CDR3 is built from 13 residues. The V and J ends lost 7 bases and 5 bases, in that order; junction bases with no gene match: 7. The receptor was derived from a man older than 75 with acute or convalescent COVID-19. J is TRBJ2-5 and V is TRBV2, with TRBD2 matching 7 bases. Input material: peripheral blood. CDR3 in amino acids: CASKVTSRETQYF. CDR3 coding DNA: TGTGCCAGCAAAGTGACTAGCAGGGAGACCCAGTACTTC.